This T cell receptor beta chain is drawn from a study of T cell clonality in common variable immunodeficiency. This clone has just a few counts. Its antigen is undetermined. A read error may account for a junction end that differs from germline. The read is 3 residues too short to cover the CDR3 end, so that end is filled in from the germline J gene. Only in-frame clones appear in the TCRdb table, and some are missing; sequencing was by immunoSEQ multiplex PCR. Observed are fewer than 12,000 clones, no singletons, with the top ten taking about 5.7%. Aged about 9 to 64 years, CVID subjects averaged approximately 38 years old. Findings and limits, study-wide: Fewer deletions and N-nucleotide insertions were reportedly seen in common variable immunodeficiency TCR beta sequences.

This CDR3 is 14 amino acids long. CDR1 and CDR2 (germline): SSHAT, FNYEAQ (reference sequence). V and J are TRBV7-7 and TRBJ2-5; tentatively, D is TRBD2 (5 bases). The sequenced sample was peripheral blood mononuclear cells. This clonotype was sampled from a human donor with common variable immunodeficiency. The CDR3 is CASSLSPSKETQYF. The sequenced CDR3 bases are TGTGCTAGCAGCTTATCCCCTAGCAAAGAGACC.